This T cell receptor (beta chain) came from a study of radiation and T cells in renal cell carcinoma. Whole-study findings and limits: From baseline, blood top tumor clonotypes peaked at 2 weeks post-radiation.

Germline V gives CDR1 SGHVS, CDR2 FNYEAQ. Trimming took off 1 base at V and 3 bases at J, with 11 bases between the two ends. The CDR3 consists of 15 residues. Sequencing was performed with immunoSEQ multiplex PCR; in TCRdb, only in-frame clones are kept and a portion is missing. The table has about 95,000 clones, about 88% seen once. Comments on this clone: Its antigen is unknown.

As to time point: baseline pretreatment blood. As for treatment: 15 Gy SBRT to primary tumor, nephrectomy 4 weeks later. Sample: blood, taken from a patient whose treatment included radiotherapy and nephrectomy. J is TRBJ2-3 and V is TRBV7-6; no firm D call. The clonotype originates from a man in his forties or fifties with renal cell carcinoma. CDR3 protein: CASSLVGRRTDTQYF. DNA of the CDR3: TGTGCCAGCAGCTTAGTTGGACGCAGGACAGATACGCAGTATTTT.